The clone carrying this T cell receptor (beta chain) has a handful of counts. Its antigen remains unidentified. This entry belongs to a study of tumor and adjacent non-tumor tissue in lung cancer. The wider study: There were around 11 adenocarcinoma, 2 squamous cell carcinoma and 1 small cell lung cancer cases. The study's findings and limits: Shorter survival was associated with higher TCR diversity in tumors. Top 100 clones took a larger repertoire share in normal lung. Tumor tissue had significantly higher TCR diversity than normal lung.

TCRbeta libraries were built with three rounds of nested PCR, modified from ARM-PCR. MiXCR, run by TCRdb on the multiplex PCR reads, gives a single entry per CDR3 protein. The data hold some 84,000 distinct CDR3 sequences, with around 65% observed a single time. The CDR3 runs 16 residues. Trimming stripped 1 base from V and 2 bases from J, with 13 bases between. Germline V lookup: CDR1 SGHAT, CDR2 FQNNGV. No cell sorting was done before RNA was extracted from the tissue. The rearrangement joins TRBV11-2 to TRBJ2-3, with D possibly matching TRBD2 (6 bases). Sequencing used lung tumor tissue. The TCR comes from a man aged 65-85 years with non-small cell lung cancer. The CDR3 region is CASSLANGGNTDTQYF. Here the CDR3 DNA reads TGTGCCAGCAGCTTAGCCAACGGAGGGAACACAGATACGCAGTATTTT.